The subject of this entry is one T cell receptor (beta chain). Its antigen is undetermined. This sample is drawn from a study of shared clonotypes between healthy human individuals. Overall study findings and caveats: A limitation of the genetic and exposure-history diversity represented arose from few donors.

The table came from immunoSEQ multiplex PCR; TCRdb's copy has only in-frame clones and leaves some out. The sample lists over 1.4 million clones, 95% to 97% occurring once. Sequenced material: naive CD4+ T cells sorted from blood. Subset reported: CD45RA+ positively selected. This receptor was obtained from a man aged 25 to 40 in good health.

Here the CDR3 DNA reads TGCAGCGTTGAACAAGGGGGTACTAATGAAAAACTGTTTTTT. Translation gives CSVEQGGTNEKLFF. The chain joins TRBV29-1 to TRBJ1-4; possibly TRBD1 for D (6 bases). V lost 2 bases and J 2 bases, leaving 9 bases between the germline ends. CDR3 length: 14 amino acids. Germline assignment: CDR1 SQVTM and CDR2 ANQGSEA.